One sample yielded the 2 T cell receptor beta chains listed below, sequenced in a study of CXCR3-negative and CXCR3-positive naive CD8 T cells. Each TRB cDNA library was prepared by 5' RACE (with UMI labels). TCRdb reprocessed the 5' RACE reads, with one entry per CDR3 protein and no DNA. The listing contains roughly 90,000 distinct CDR3 sequences. The specimen sequenced was naive CXCR3- CD8+ T cells from blood. Subset given: CD45RO-CCR7+CD27+CD95- naive CD8+ T cells lacking CXCR3 (TNR3-). The receptors shown here come from a human donor in good health. Some clones in this sample may be carry-over from other donors' samples.

The rearrangement links TRBV20-1 to TRBJ2-7; the TCRdb call, TRBD1, lacks DNA for checking. Looked up from germline, CDR1 is DFQATT and CDR2 is SNEGSKA (reference sequence). This CDR3 spans 15 amino acids. The CDR3 loop is CSARDLRGDSYEQYF.

This rearrangement joins TRBV29-1 to TRBJ1-1; TCRdb lists TRBD1, though no DNA is available to test this call. Looked up from germline, CDR1 is SQVTM and CDR2 is ANQGSEA. This CDR3 contains 14 residues. The CDR3 sequence: CSVGDRGYGTEAFF.